This T cell receptor (beta chain) was captured by sequencing in a study of cytomegalovirus exposure and HLA in healthy donors. Details on this clone: Its antigen remains unidentified.

General observations from the study: In a later analysis, TCR beta V- and J-gene trimming showed a link to a missense DCLRE1C variant. The HLA-A and HLA-B alleles of most subjects were reportedly predicted accurately from TCR beta sequences. Confirmation in vitro established that a few CMV-associated chains were specific for CMV antigens. Around 160 TCR beta chains were listed as cytomegalovirus-associated.

The CDR3 consists of 13 residues. Per the germline V gene, CDR1 is SGHDT and CDR2 is YYEEEE. V shed 5 bases and J shed 4 bases, with 12 bases lying between them. PCR amplification relied on 60 Vbeta primers (plus 13 Jbeta primers). Some clones are missing from TCRdb's copy, which holds only in-frame ones; the method was immunoSEQ multiplex PCR. The data contain 90,000 to 120,000 clones, around 80% of them seen just once; the ten biggest clones take up less than 3%. The receptor's source is a man aged 25-45 years in good health and CMV-seropositive. V and J are TRBV5-6 and TRBJ1-1; possible D gene TRBD1, 5 bases. The sequencing input was PBMCs. In DNA form, the CDR3 reads TGTGCCAGCAGAGACCGGGGGGTCACTGAAGCTTTCTTT. Its protein product is CASRDRGVTEAFF.